This entry lists 21 T cell receptor beta chains sequenced from one sample in a study of blood T cell repertoires in COVID-19 (dated by TCRdb to 2018 to 2021). The library was made by the immunoSEQ multiplex PCR assay. As stored in TCRdb, this immuneACCESS dataset retains in-frame rearrangements with V and J assigned. A fraction of the clones does not appear; measured against another copy, unresolved V genes explain less than half of the discrepancy, and the remainder lacks a known reason. In all, the sample holds some 150,000 clones, and 85% to 90% of those were seen once. In total, the top ten clones hold approximately 3% of the sample. The sequencing input was peripheral blood. These receptors were collected from a woman aged 60-70 years with active COVID-19.

This chain uses TRBV5-5 with TRBJ1-4, with 10 bases aligning to TRBD1. Trimming at V came to 2 bases and at J to 6 bases, leaving 7 bases not matched to a gene. This CDR3 comprises 16 residues. Germline V gene sequence: CDR1 SGHKS, CDR2 YYEKEE (reference sequence). CDR3 nucleotide sequence: TGTGCCAGCAGCTTAGACAGGGGGCAGGGTGATGAAAAACTGTTTTTT. Translated, it gives CASSLDRGQGDEKLFF.

A word on this clone: A read error may produce the germline difference seen at one junction end. The chain links TRBV7-9 to TRBJ2-4, with 11 bases lining up with TRBD2. The CDR3 is 18 amino acids. The V gene's germline CDR1 is SEHNR and CDR2 FQNEAQ (reference sequence). CDR3 sequence reads: CASSLGGLSGRARNIQYF. CDR3 coding DNA: TGTGCCAGCAGCTTAGGGGGTCTTAGCGGGAGGGCCAGAAACATTCAGTACTTC.

The rearrangement links TRBV30 to TRBJ1-6; TRBD1 aligns across 7 bases. The CDR3 has 13 amino acids. The J segment lost 9 bases and the V segment lost 3 bases, leaving 5 bases of the junction unmatched. The germline gives CDR1 GTSNPN, CDR2 SVGIG (reference sequence). The CDR3 here is CAWRPTGISPLHF. The CDR3 nucleotides are TGTGCCTGGAGACCGACAGGGATTTCACCCCTCCACTTT.

The genes are TRBV7-2 and TRBJ2-1, with D possibly TRBD1 on 5 matching bases. CDR1 and CDR2 (germline): SGHTA, FQGNSA. V was trimmed by 1 base and J by 14 bases, leaving 24 bases between them. There are 16 residues in the CDR3. Here the CDR3 DNA reads TGTGCCAGCAGCTTAGTACCAATCCAGGGTCTCAGCATGGAGTTCTTC. This gives the protein CASSLVPIQGLSMEFF.

Remarks on this clone: In the same sample, other DNA sequences code for this CDR3. The rearrangement joins TRBV25-1 to TRBJ2-5, with 7 bases aligning to TRBD2. The CDR3 is 13 residues long. Losses at the gene ends were 5 bases for V and 5 bases for J; bases not matched to a gene: 5. The germline V gene has CDR1 MGHDK and CDR2 SYGVNS. The CDR3 sequence is CASSRRSGETQYF. The CDR3 DNA reads as TGTGCCAGCAGTAGACGTAGCGGGGAGACCCAGTACTTC.

V is TRBV7-8 and J is TRBJ2-3; 15 bases line up with TRBD2. Germline V CDR1 and CDR2: SGHVS, FQNEAQ. The CDR3 length is 20 residues. The trim removed 4 bases at V and 0 bases at J, leaving 11 bases unmatched. In nucleotides, the CDR3 is TGTGCCAGCAGCTATTCCACTGCCGGGACTAGCGGGAGGAGCACAGATACGCAGTATTTT. Its protein product is CASSYSTAGTSGRSTDTQYF.

This chain uses TRBV28 with TRBJ1-5; 8 bases are a match to TRBD1. Trimming cost V 10 bases and J 4 bases; bases outside gene matches: 9. The CDR3 totals 14 residues. Germline V lookup: CDR1 MDHEN, CDR2 SYDVKM. CDR3: CAIRGQGGNQPQHF. DNA of the CDR3: TGTGCCATCCGAGGACAGGGCGGGAATCAGCCCCAGCATTTT.

This chain uses TRBV10-2 with TRBJ1-1; D is possibly TRBD1 (5 bases). The germline CDR1 and CDR2 sequences are WSHSY and SAAADI. V lost 6 bases to trimming and J lost 3 bases, with 11 bases between them. This CDR3 comprises 13 residues. This CDR3 reads CASSRWGDTEAFF. CDR3 DNA sequence: TGCGCCAGCAGCCGATGGGGGGACACTGAAGCTTTCTTT.

This clone turned up a few times. The rearrangement joins TRBV5-1 to TRBJ2-7; 13 nucleotides line up with TRBD2. After removal of 0 bases from V and 11 bases from J, the junction contained 11 bases not matched to a gene. Germline lookup yields CDR1 SGHRS and CDR2 YFSETQ. This CDR3 is 16 amino acids long. This CDR3 reads CASSLVPPGLAGSEYF. Here the CDR3 DNA reads TGCGCCAGCAGCTTGGTACCCCCGGGACTAGCGGGATCAGAGTACTTC.

V is TRBV28 and J is TRBJ2-7; D gene unclear. The length of the CDR3 is 14 residues. Trimming stripped 3 bases from V and 3 bases from J, with 12 bases between. Germline assignment: CDR1 MDHEN and CDR2 SYDVKM. CDR3 in DNA: TGTGCCAGCAGTTTTAACCGGCGGTACTACGAGCAGTACTTC. This gives the protein CASSFNRRYYEQYF.

The J gene is TRBJ2-3, the V gene TRBV2, with TRBD2 matching over 8 bases. The CDR3 has 15 amino acids. Germline assignment: CDR1 SNHLY and CDR2 FYNNEI. The V gene end was trimmed by 7 bases and the J gene end by 4 bases; junction bases not matched to a gene: 10. Here the CDR3 reads CASTRTSRIADTQYF. Written as DNA, the CDR3 is TGTGCCAGCACCCGGACTAGCCGGATTGCAGATACGCAGTATTTT.

This chain connects TRBV27 to TRBJ1-5; TRBD1 is a possible D gene (6 bases). Looked up from germline, CDR1 is MNHEY and CDR2 is SMNVEV (reference sequence). Trimming removed 1 base at V and 5 bases at J, with 12 bases between. The CDR3 has 15 residues. The CDR3 region is CASSLLQGSDQPQHF. The DNA of the CDR3 is TGTGCCAGCAGTTTATTGCAGGGGTCGGATCAGCCCCAGCATTTT.

This rearrangement joins TRBV19 to TRBJ2-2, with D perhaps matching TRBD2 (6 bases). CDR1 and CDR2 from the germline V gene are LNHDA and SQIVND (reference sequence). Trimming left V 3 bases short and J 7 bases short, with 18 bases between. This CDR3 contains 16 residues. The CDR3 DNA is TGTGCCAGTAGTATGGAGGGAGGAAGGGCTCGCGGGGAGCTGTTTTTT. Translation: CASSMEGGRARGELFF.

The rearrangement uses TRBV13 and TRBJ2-2; 9 bases are a match to TRBD2. There are 16 residues in the CDR3. Germline V gene lookup returns CDR1 PRHDT and CDR2 FYEKMQ (reference sequence). V lost 8 bases, J lost 2 bases, and 9 bases stayed unmatched. CDR3 nucleotide sequence: TGTGCCAGCTCACAAAGGACTAGCGCAAACACCGGGGAGCTGTTTTTT. The encoded protein is CASSQRTSANTGELFF.

This sequence joins TRBV9 and TRBJ2-2; D remains ambiguous. This CDR3 spans 14 amino acids. Trimming removed 1 base from V and 5 bases from J, with 9 bases in between. The germline V gene has CDR1 SGDLS and CDR2 YYNGEE. The CDR3 reads CASSVSGRTGELFF. DNA for the CDR3: TGTGCCAGCAGCGTATCGGGTCGGACCGGGGAGCTGTTTTTT. Full variable domain (rest looked up from reference TRBV9 and TRBJ2-2): DSGVTQTPKHLITATGQRVTLRCSPRSGDLSVYWYQQSLDQGLQFLIQYYNGEERAKGNILERFSAQQFPDLHSELNLSSLELGDSALYFCASSVSGRTGELFFGEGSRLTVL.

The J gene is TRBJ2-7, the V gene TRBV28, with D possibly TRBD2 on 6 matching bases. Germline CDR1 is MDHEN and CDR2 is SYDVKM. The length of the CDR3 is 14 residues. V gave up 7 bases and J gave up 0 bases, with 13 bases separating them. CDR3: CASTPGGFSYEQYF. CDR3 bases: TGTGCCAGCACCCCCGGGGGTTTCTCCTACGAGCAGTACTTC. The variable domain in full, completed from reference TRBV28 and TRBJ2-7, reads DVKVTQSSRYLVKRTGEKVFLECVQDMDHENMFWYRQDPGLGLRLIYFSYDVKMKEKGDIPEGYSVSREKKERFSLILESASTNQTSMYLCASTPGGFSYEQYFGPGTRLTVT.

This chain uses TRBV30 with TRBJ2-5; the D gene is possibly TRBD1 (5 bases). The CDR3 has 14 residues. Trimming took 2 bases from V and 4 from J, leaving 14 bases between them. Germline V gene lookup returns CDR1 GTSNPN and CDR2 SVGIG (reference sequence). In DNA, the CDR3 is TGTGCCTGGAGTCCAAATCGAAGGGGAGAGACCCAGTACTTC. This translates into CAWSPNRRGETQYF.

In DNA, the CDR3 is TGCGCCAGCAGCTTTGATGGCAGGGCTCAAGAGACCCAGTACTTC. It codes for CASSFDGRAQETQYF. The rearrangement uses TRBV5-1 and TRBJ2-5; D is possibly TRBD1 (5 bases). The V end was cut by 2 bases, the J end by 2 bases, with 13 bases between. This CDR3 spans 15 amino acids. Germline CDR1 SGHRS, CDR2 YFSETQ.

This CDR3 is CASTIGQLLSGANVLTF. As DNA, the CDR3 is TGTGCCAGCACAATCGGACAGCTACTCTCTGGGGCCAACGTCCTGACTTTC. This chain links TRBV2 with TRBJ2-6; weak D call: TRBD1 (6 bases). The CDR3 is 17 residues long. Looked up from germline, CDR1 is SNHLY and CDR2 is FYNNEI. Trimming shortened V by 7 bases and J by 0 bases, and 16 bases separated the two germline ends.

This clone came up once. For the CDR3, the DNA is TGTGCCAGCAGCCGAAAGCCTAGACGTGATCGGGAGACCCAGTACTTC. Its translation: CASSRKPRRDRETQYF. The chain is built from TRBV7-8 and TRBJ2-5; D call uncertain. Trimming took off 5 bases at V and 5 bases at J, with 21 bases between the two ends. Germline-derived CDR1 and CDR2 are SGHVS and FQNEAQ. CDR3 size: 16 residues. The entire variable domain, with the rest obtained from reference TRBV7-8 and TRBJ2-5, is as follows: GAGVSQSPRYKVAKRGQDVALRCDPISGHVSLFWYQQALGQGPEFLTYFQNEAQLDKSGLPSDRFFAERPEGSVSTLKIQRTQQEDSAVYLCASSRKPRRDRETQYFGPGTRLLVL.

The chain joins TRBV19 to TRBJ2-4; 14 nucleotides match TRBD2. V trimming: 3 bases; J trimming: 8 bases; junction bases outside the gene matches: 6. CDR1 is LNHDA, CDR2 SQIVND, per germline (reference sequence). CDR3 length: 16 amino acids. The DNA of the CDR3 is TGTGCCAGTAGTATCCCGGGACTAGCGGGAGTGGACATTCAGTACTTC. This encodes CASSIPGLAGVDIQYF.